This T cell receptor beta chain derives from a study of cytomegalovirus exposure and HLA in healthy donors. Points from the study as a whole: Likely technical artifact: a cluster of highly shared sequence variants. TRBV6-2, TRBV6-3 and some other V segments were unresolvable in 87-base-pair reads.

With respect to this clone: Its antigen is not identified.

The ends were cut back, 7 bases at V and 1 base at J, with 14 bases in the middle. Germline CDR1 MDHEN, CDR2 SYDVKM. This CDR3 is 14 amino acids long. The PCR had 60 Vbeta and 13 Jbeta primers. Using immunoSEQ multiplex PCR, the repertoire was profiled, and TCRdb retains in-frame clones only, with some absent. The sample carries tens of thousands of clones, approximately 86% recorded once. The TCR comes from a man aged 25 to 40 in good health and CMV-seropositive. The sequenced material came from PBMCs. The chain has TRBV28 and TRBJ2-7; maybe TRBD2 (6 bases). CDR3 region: CASIQEGRSYEQYF. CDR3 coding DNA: TGTGCCAGCATTCAGGAGGGCCGGTCCTACGAGCAGTACTTC.